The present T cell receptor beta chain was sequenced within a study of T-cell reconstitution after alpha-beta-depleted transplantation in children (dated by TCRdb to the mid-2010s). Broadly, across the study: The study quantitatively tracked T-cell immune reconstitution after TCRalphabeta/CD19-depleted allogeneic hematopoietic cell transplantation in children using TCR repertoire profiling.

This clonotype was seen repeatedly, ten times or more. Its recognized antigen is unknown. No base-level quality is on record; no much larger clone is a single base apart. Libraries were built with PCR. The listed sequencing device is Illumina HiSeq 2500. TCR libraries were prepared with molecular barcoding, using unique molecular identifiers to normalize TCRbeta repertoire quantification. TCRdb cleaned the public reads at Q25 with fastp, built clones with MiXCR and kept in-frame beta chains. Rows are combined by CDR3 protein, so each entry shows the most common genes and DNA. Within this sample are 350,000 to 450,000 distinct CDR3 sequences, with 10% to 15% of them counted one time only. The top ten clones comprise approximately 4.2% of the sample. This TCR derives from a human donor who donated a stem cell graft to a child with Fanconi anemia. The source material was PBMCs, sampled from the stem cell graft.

The nucleotide sequence reads as follows: TGTGCCACCAGCACCAAGGAGGGACTCCTCTCCTACAATGAGCAGTTCTTC. Its translation reads: CATSTKEGLLSYNEQFF. The chain uses TRBV15 and TRBJ2-1; tentative D gene TRBD2, with 6 bases matching. Taken from the germline V gene (reference sequence), the CDR1 and CDR2 loops are LNHNV and YYDKDF. The germline ends are 16 bases apart after V is trimmed by 4 bases and J by 0 bases. Taken from cysteine to phenylalanine, the CDR3 has 17 residues. Left in the record is the CDR3 DNA by itself, 51 bases read in frame from the first base.